This TCR beta chain emerged from a study of blood T cell repertoires in COVID-19. Study-wide context: Whether acute or convalescent, the COVID-19 samples came from the United States, Italy and Spain. From T cells, B-cell-depleted T cells, or PBMCs came the material, which was cDNA or gDNA.

Original processing methods: By means of reference gene primer amplification, nucleated cell counts were estimated. Produced via immunoSEQ multiplex PCR; TCRdb's table is partial and in-frame only. D and trimming were read from the DNA, whereas the V and J calls and clone size are those reported in that table. This sample has roughly 92,000 clones, with 90% found just once. The CDR3 totals 13 residues. Between the trimmed V and J ends, which lost 5 bases and 7 bases, there was a span of 15 bases. CDR1 and CDR2 from the germline V gene are SEHNR and FQNEAQ (reference sequence). Sequencing input: peripheral blood. V is TRBV7-9 and J is TRBJ2-7; the D gene is possibly TRBD2 (9 bases). This TCR came from a woman over 75 with active or convalescent COVID-19. The CDR3 nucleotides read TGTGCCAGCAGCCCTAGCGGGGACAGGGAGCAGTACTTC. Its translation: CASSPSGDREQYF.